This TCR beta chain originates from a study of shared clonotypes between healthy human individuals. Study information: Three plates were used per donor for CD4 naive, three for CD4 memory, two for CD8 naive and one for CD8 memory. Study results and limitations: Large sequencing depth failed to make sorted-subset sequencing complete, rarefaction showed.

Germline-derived CDR1 and CDR2 are SGHRS and YFSETQ. Trimming cost V 0 bases and J 6 bases; bases outside gene matches: 8. CDR3 length: 15 residues. As for this clone: The target antigen is unknown.

Assay execution proceeded at the deep level. An even split of each subset's genomic DNA across several immunoSEQ plates was performed. Clones were read by immunoSEQ multiplex PCR, and TCRdb kept only the in-frame ones, dropping some. The sample includes about 1.1 million clones, about four fifths seen only once; the top ten take 0.5% to 0.65%. The sequencing input was memory CD4+ T cells from PBMCs. Subset defined: CD45RA-negative fraction. This chain links TRBV5-1 with TRBJ1-2; 7 bases line up with TRBD1. This sequence originates from a man between 18 and 29 years old in good health. Some clones in this sample may be carry-over from other donors' samples. The CDR3 is CASSLDPQGSDGYTF. The CDR3 DNA sequence: TGCGCCAGCAGCTTGGACCCACAGGGGAGCGATGGCTACACCTTC.